The present entry profiles one T cell receptor beta chain with its context. Its antigen is as yet unknown. The sample originates from a study of response to subunit inactivated influenza vaccine. General study points: Seasonal influenza vaccination, on each occasion, was suggested by the authors to recruit few new T cells.

One entry per CDR3 protein, called by TCRdb with MiXCR from the RT-PCR reads. The sample has hundreds of thousands of distinct CDR3 sequences, over 25% seen once. The CDR3 totals 14 residues. From germline, CDR1 is MNHEY and CDR2 SVGEGT. The ends lost 6 bases at V and 4 bases at J; junction bases unmatched: 7. The specimen comprised CD4+ T cells sorted from PBMCs, sampled more than 4 days after vaccination. This TCR was sampled from a man in his forties or fifties who received an inactivated influenza vaccine. V usage is TRBV6-2 or TRBV6-3 and J usage is TRBJ2-7, with TRBD2 matching 9 bases. The CDR3 nucleotides read TGTGCCAGCAGAATAGTAGCGGGGGCTTACGAGCAGTACTTC. Amino acid sequence: CASRIVAGAYEQYF.